This T cell receptor beta chain was identified in a study of OX40 agonist ivuxolimab in advanced cancers. General study findings and limits: Expanded peripheral T cells had an undetermined antigen specificity. People who partly responded at 0.1-3.0 mg/kg had some of the least clonal expansion seen. In general, CD8+ T cells held more expanded clones than CD4+ did, on average.

As regards this clone: Its target is unknown.

This CDR3 is 15 amino acids long. Germline V gene sequence: CDR1 LNHDA, CDR2 SQIVND (reference sequence). Trimming cost V 7 bases and J 5 bases; bases outside gene matches: 10. Some clones are missing from TCRdb's copy, which holds only in-frame ones; the method was immunoSEQ multiplex PCR. The sample holds roughly 67,000 clones, more than 75% seen once. The V gene is TRBV19, the J gene TRBJ2-3; 9 nucleotides match TRBD2. The TCR was taken from an adult with an advanced solid tumor such as melanoma, head and neck, liver or kidney cancer. Sequencing was performed on CD4+ or CD8+ T cells sorted from blood, taken in a trial of the OX40 agonist ivuxolimab. The CDR3 here is CASTPVAGAGDTQYF. Written as DNA, the CDR3 is TGTGCCAGTACGCCAGTAGCGGGGGCAGGAGATACGCAGTATTTT.